This T cell receptor (beta chain) was profiled in a study of T cells in Graves' hyperthyroidism and ophthalmopathy. Graves' hyperthyroidism was deemed stable absent ophthalmopathy progression within 18 months. The study based diagnoses on clinical symptoms, serum thyroxine and TRAb, thyroid ultrasound and orbital computed tomography. PBMCs were sourced from approximately 9.3 ml fresh peripheral blood. This clonotype was observed a few times. Amplification of TCR beta CDR3 regions used RNA as the template. The HTBI primer set was used in a first-round RT-PCR of the TCR CDR3. MiXCR was run by TCRdb on the multiplex PCR reads, yielding one entry per CDR3 protein. The table includes 600,000 to 800,000 distinct CDR3 sequences, 30% to 40% detected once. The clonotype originates from a woman aged 40 to 49 with Graves' hyperthyroidism. The specimen sequenced was blood.

The CDR3 here is CASSRKEGTSYEQYF. CDR3 in DNA: TGCGCCAGCAGCCGCAAAGAGGGCACATCCTACGAGCAGTACTTC. The J gene is TRBJ2-7, the V gene TRBV4-3, with D perhaps TRBD2 (5 bases). V was pared by 4 bases and J by 1 base, with 14 bases between. The CDR3 length is 15 residues. Germline V gene sequence: CDR1 LGHNA, CDR2 YSLEER.